The 12 T cell receptor beta chains below all came from one sample that was sequenced in a study of T cell repertoires in cytomegalovirus infection. No antigen has been identified for these receptors. TCRdb redid the calling of the reads with MiXCR, one entry per CDR3 protein. The sample has hundreds of thousands of distinct CDR3 sequences; roughly 30% are singletons. The sequences come from cultured CD8+ T cells from PBMCs, collected from culture after CMV antigen stimulation. These receptors were collected from a human donor in good health (CMV status not recorded). Some clones in this sample may be carry-over from other donors' samples.

This clonotype was seen only a few times. The chain couples TRBV7-9 to TRBJ2-2; TRBD2 matches at 8 bases. This CDR3 comprises 15 residues. V was pared by 7 bases and J by 3 bases, with 7 bases of the junction left unmatched. CDR1 is SEHNR, CDR2 FQNEAQ, per germline (reference sequence). As DNA, the CDR3 is TGTGCCAGCACCCTAGGACTAGCCGACACCGGGGAGCTGTTTTTT. Protein product: CASTLGLADTGELFF.

The rearrangement uses TRBV18 and TRBJ2-1; 13 positions match TRBD2. The CDR3 runs to 18 residues. Germline-derived CDR1 and CDR2 are KGHSH and LQKENI. The V segment lost 3 bases and the J segment 0 bases; nucleotides outside the gene matches: 5. The CDR3 is CASSPRTSGGLSYNEQFF. The CDR3 coding sequence is TGTGCCAGCTCACCGAGGACTAGCGGGGGACTCTCCTACAATGAGCAGTTCTTC.

A few counts support this clonotype. The chain carries TRBV29-1 and TRBJ2-5; possibly TRBD2 for D (6 bases). The germline CDR1 and CDR2 sequences are SQVTM and ANQGSEA. The CDR3 is 14 amino acids. V dropped 3 bases and J dropped 1 base, with 12 bases sitting between them. The CDR3 region is CSVDGGRSQETQYF. The CDR3 DNA reads TGCAGCGTTGACGGGGGTAGGTCCCAAGAGACCCAGTACTTC.

This clonotype has just a few counts. The CDR3 loop is CASSSQTADYGYTF. Written as DNA, the CDR3 is TGTGCCAGCAGTTCTCAGACGGCAGACTATGGCTACACCTTC. The J gene is TRBJ1-2, the V gene TRBV6-5; D gene ambiguous. V was shortened by 4 bases and J by 3 bases, with 12 bases between the two germline ends. Germline V lookup: CDR1 MNHEY, CDR2 SVGAGI. The CDR3 sequence is 14 residues long.

The gene calls are TRBV7-9 and TRBJ2-5; D assignment may be TRBD1 or TRBD2 (6 bases each). The CDR3 length is 15 residues. Trimming cost V 10 bases and J 2 bases, with 20 bases left between them. Germline loops: CDR1 SEHNR, CDR2 FQNEAQ (reference sequence). The CDR3 coding sequence is TGTGCCACCTCCTGGGTGGAGGGGGGACAAGAGACCCAGTACTTC. As protein: CATSWVEGGQETQYF.

The genes are TRBV7-6 and TRBJ2-7; D is uncertain. The V end was cut by 1 base, the J end by 6 bases, with 7 bases between. This CDR3 region has 12 residues. Germline V gives CDR1 SGHVS, CDR2 FNYEAQ. For the CDR3, the DNA is TGTGCCAGCAGCTTAGGAGTTACCGAGCAGTACTTC. Translating it yields CASSLGVTEQYF.

This clonotype came up a few times. This chain links TRBV12-3 or TRBV12-4 with TRBJ2-3, with a possible D match to TRBD1 (6 bases). V lost 5 bases, J lost 3 bases, and 18 bases lay in between. This CDR3 is built from 16 residues. The CDR3 bases are TGTGCCAGCAGTCCGGTTTACAGGGCTGTAACAGATACGCAGTATTTT. This translates into CASSPVYRAVTDTQYF.

The count of this clonotype is one. It may be a read error: a sequence one base away is much more abundant. The V call is TRBV7-9, the J call TRBJ1-2, with no clear D. The CDR3 runs to 13 residues. Germline V lookup: CDR1 SEHNR, CDR2 FQNEAQ (reference sequence). The CDR3 coding sequence is TGTGCCGGCAGCCACGAGCCTTCCTATGGCTACACCTTC. Translating it yields CAGSHEPSYGYTF.

The sample holds a few counts of this clonotype. The V call is TRBV19, the J call TRBJ2-1, with D perhaps TRBD1 or TRBD2 (5 bases each). Germline V gives CDR1 LNHDA, CDR2 SQIVND (reference sequence). Trimming removed 5 bases from V and 10 bases from J, with 15 bases in between. The CDR3 totals 13 residues. CDR3: CASSFARGSEQFF. The CDR3, as DNA: TGTGCCAGTAGTTTTGCTCGGGGCAGCGAGCAGTTCTTC.

This clonotype showed up just a few times. This chain uses TRBV12-3 or TRBV12-4 with TRBJ2-1, with 10 bases matching TRBD1. V shed 8 bases, J shed 7 bases, and the junction held 8 bases outside the gene matches. There are 14 residues in the CDR3. CDR3 DNA: TGTGCCAGCGGGACAGGGGCGGTCAGGAATGAGCAGTTCTTC. This encodes CASGTGAVRNEQFF.

The J gene is TRBJ1-4, the V gene TRBV5-5, with no clear D. Germline values: CDR1 SGHKS, CDR2 YYEKEE (reference sequence). V lost 5 bases and J 4 bases, leaving 15 bases between the germline ends. There are 15 residues in the CDR3. The CDR3 loop is CASRNQQAINEKLFF. The CDR3, as DNA: TGTGCCAGCAGGAATCAGCAGGCGATTAATGAAAAACTGTTTTTT.

CDR3 coding DNA: TGTGCCATCAGTGTAGCGGGGGGGCGTCTGGAGACCCAGTACTTC. Translating gives CAISVAGGRLETQYF. V usage is TRBV10-3 and J usage is TRBJ2-5, with 11 bases identical to TRBD2. CDR1 is ENHRY, CDR2 SYGVKD, per germline. The junction had 6 bases not matched to a gene; V was cut back by 4 bases and J by 5 bases. The CDR3 has 15 amino acids.